This entry lists 21 T cell receptor beta chains sequenced from one sample in a study of vaccination effects on CD4 cells after COVID-19. Their cognate antigens are unknown. Assay: immunoSEQ multiplex PCR; the TCRdb copy retains only in-frame clones and omits some. This table has some 70,000 clones, less than 85% appearing once. Following a roughly 11-day culture, CD4+ T cells were purified. Either the BNT162b2 or mRNA-1273 vaccine was given to participants in two doses. The sample was CD4+ T cells from PBMCs cultured without peptide, taken after COVID-19 vaccination. These receptors all come from a human donor who received a COVID-19 vaccine.

The chain employs TRBV18 and TRBJ1-3; D may be TRBD1 (5 bases). CDR3 length equals 14 residues. Trimming took off 4 bases at V and 4 bases at J, with 11 bases between the two ends. Germline-derived CDR1 and CDR2 are KGHSH and LQKENI. The CDR3 DNA reads as TGTGCCAGCTCACTCCAGGGATCCGGAAACACCATATATTTT. This gives the protein CASSLQGSGNTIYF. Together with reference TRBV18 and TRBJ1-3, the CDR3 gives the full variable domain: NAGVMQNPRHLVRRRGQEARLRCSPMKGHSHVYWYRQLPEEGLKFMVYLQKENIIDESGMPKERFSAEFPKEGPSILRIQQVVRGDSAAYFCASSLQGSGNTIYFGEGSWLTVV.

V and J are TRBV18 and TRBJ1-3, with TRBD1 as a possible D gene (5 bases). The CDR3 loop spans 16 amino acids. V was trimmed by 1 base and J by 4 bases, leaving 14 bases between them. Germline V gene sequence: CDR1 KGHSH, CDR2 LQKENI. CDR3 bases: TGTGCCAGCTCACCACTAGATGACAGTTCGGGAAACACCATATATTTT. Encoded protein: CASSPLDDSSGNTIYF.

This rearrangement joins TRBV7-9 to TRBJ1-4; D may be TRBD1 (5 bases). The CDR3 is 14 amino acids. Trimming shortened V by 4 bases and J by 10 bases, and 16 bases separated the two germline ends. Looked up from germline, CDR1 is SEHNR and CDR2 is FQNEAQ (reference sequence). The CDR3 nucleotides read TGTGCCAGCAGCTCGGGGACTAGAGAGGGAAAACTGTTTTTT. Protein sequence: CASSSGTREGKLFF.

The chain combines TRBV18 with TRBJ1-2; D gene uncertain. Germline V gene data show CDR1 as KGHSH and CDR2 as LQKENI. CDR3 size: 14 residues. The V end lost 2 bases, the J end lost 3 bases, and 10 bases lay between the germline ends. CDR3 sequence reads: CASSPGRQDYGYTF. The DNA of the CDR3 is TGTGCCAGCTCACCAGGGCGCCAGGACTATGGCTACACCTTC. The whole variable domain, filled in from reference TRBV18 and TRBJ1-2, reads NAGVMQNPRHLVRRRGQEARLRCSPMKGHSHVYWYRQLPEEGLKFMVYLQKENIIDESGMPKERFSAEFPKEGPSILRIQQVVRGDSAAYFCASSPGRQDYGYTFGSGTRLTVV.

CDR3 nucleotides: TGCGCCAGCAGCTTGTTCGGCGACAGGAACAATGAGCAGTTCTTC. It encodes CASSLFGDRNNEQFF. The V gene is TRBV5-1, the J gene TRBJ2-1, with D perhaps TRBD1 (6 bases). Germline lookup yields CDR1 SGHRS and CDR2 YFSETQ. This CDR3 is 15 amino acids long. Trimming left V 1 base short and J 5 bases short, with 13 bases between.

The rearrangement joins TRBV27 to TRBJ1-5; 8 bases align to TRBD1. The germline gives CDR1 MNHEY, CDR2 SMNVEV (reference sequence). Unmatched junction bases numbered 7, after V lost 5 bases and J lost 4 bases. This CDR3 spans 15 amino acids. The CDR3 protein is CASSTLGQANQPQHF. In DNA, the CDR3 is TGTGCCAGCAGTACCCTGGGACAGGCTAATCAGCCCCAGCATTTT.

The V and J genes are TRBV6-5 and TRBJ2-1; maybe TRBD2 (5 bases). V was clipped by 1 base and J by 3 bases, with 7 bases between them. CDR1 and CDR2 from the germline V gene are MNHEY and SVGAGI. The CDR3 loop spans 14 amino acids. The CDR3 DNA follows: TGTGCCAGCAGTTACTATCGGGGCTACAATGAGCAGTTCTTC. Translation gives CASSYYRGYNEQFF.

The chain combines TRBV6-5 with TRBJ2-1, with D possibly being TRBD1 (5 bases). CDR3 length equals 13 residues. V shed 6 bases and J shed 3 bases, with 9 bases lying between them. Germline values: CDR1 MNHEY, CDR2 SVGAGI. CDR3 nucleotides: TGTGCCAGCAGGATGACAGACTACAATGAGCAGTTCTTC. The encoded protein is CASRMTDYNEQFF.

J is TRBJ1-2 and V is TRBV6-5; tentative D call: TRBD1 (6 bases). V was pared by 5 bases and J by 2 bases, with 15 bases between. The CDR3 loop spans 15 amino acids. From germline, CDR1 is MNHEY and CDR2 SVGAGI. The CDR3 loop is CASSPNGTPNYGYTF. CDR3 sequence (DNA): TGTGCCAGCAGTCCGAACGGGACACCCAACTATGGCTACACCTTC.

V usage is TRBV9 and J usage is TRBJ2-6; D gene uncertain. From germline, CDR1 is SGDLS and CDR2 YYNGEE. Trimming cost V 0 bases and J 0 bases, with 10 bases left between them. The CDR3 sequence is 17 residues long. CDR3 sequence: CASSVDGSFSGANVLTF. In nucleotides, the CDR3 is TGTGCCAGCAGCGTAGACGGATCCTTCTCTGGGGCCAACGTCCTGACTTTC.

This clone was counted a single time. CDR3 sequence: CASSEAGGPGANVLTF. The CDR3 coding sequence is TGTGCCAGCAGTGAAGCAGGGGGACCCGGGGCCAACGTCCTGACTTTC. The gene calls are TRBV2 and TRBJ2-6, with D tentatively TRBD1 (6 bases). This CDR3 is built from 16 residues. Per germline, CDR1 SNHLY and CDR2 FYNNEI. Trimming removed 0 bases from V and 4 bases from J, with 10 bases in between.

This sequence joins TRBV6-5 and TRBJ2-3; a possible D gene is TRBD1 (6 bases). Germline V gives CDR1 MNHEY, CDR2 SVGAGI. There are 15 residues in the CDR3. The V and J ends lost 6 bases and 0 bases respectively, with 13 bases between them. CDR3 in amino acids: CASSLQGTSTDTQYF. The CDR3 DNA sequence: TGTGCCAGCAGCTTACAGGGTACTAGCACAGATACGCAGTATTTT.

The rearrangement joins TRBV6-5 to TRBJ1-1, with D possibly matching TRBD1 (6 bases). V was clipped by 4 bases and J by 5 bases, with 14 bases between them. The CDR3 has 14 residues. Germline V gene data show CDR1 as MNHEY and CDR2 as SVGAGI. CDR3 sequence: CASSWDTIQTEAFF. The CDR3 nucleotides are TGTGCCAGCAGTTGGGACACCATCCAGACTGAAGCTTTCTTT.

This clone was seen a few times. The genes are TRBV3-1 (or the pseudogene TRBV3-2) and TRBJ2-7; a weak D match, TRBD2 (6 bases). Trimming shortened V by 1 base and J by 6 bases, and 13 bases separated the two germline ends. The length of the CDR3 is 14 residues. The germline gives CDR1 LGHDT, CDR2 YNNKEL (reference sequence). The CDR3 sequence: CASSQVLGSGEQYV. The CDR3 DNA follows: TGTGCCAGCAGCCAAGTCCTGGGTAGCGGCGAGCAGTACGTC.

The rearrangement uses TRBV10-2 and TRBJ1-6; D call uncertain. V gave up 2 bases and J gave up 12 bases, with 11 bases separating them. This CDR3 has 13 residues. Germline CDR1 WSHSY, CDR2 SAAADI. CDR3 coding DNA: TGCGCCAGCAGTGAGCAGGTCCGGAGACCCCTCCACTTT. This encodes CASSEQVRRPLHF.

The rearrangement uses TRBV19 and TRBJ2-5, with 9 positions matching TRBD2. This CDR3 comprises 17 residues. J was trimmed by 3 bases and V by 4 bases; bases with no gene match: 12. In germline, CDR1 is LNHDA, CDR2 SQIVND (reference sequence). The CDR3: CASSTDSAGGVKETQYF. For the CDR3, the DNA is TGTGCCAGTAGTACAGATAGCGCGGGGGGGGTAAAAGAGACCCAGTACTTC.

The rearrangement links TRBV5-6 to TRBJ1-3, with 10 bases aligning to TRBD1. Germline V CDR1 and CDR2: SGHDT, YYEEEE. Unmatched junction bases numbered 6, after V lost 3 bases and J lost 0 bases. This CDR3 comprises 17 residues. This chain's CDR3 is CASSYWTGGDSGNTIYF. In DNA form, the CDR3 reads TGTGCCAGCAGCTACTGGACAGGGGGTGACTCTGGAAACACCATATATTTT.

The V gene is TRBV2, the J gene TRBJ1-2, with 11 bases fitting TRBD1. V was clipped by 6 bases and J by 4 bases; unmatched bases: 4. Germline V gives CDR1 SNHLY, CDR2 FYNNEI. This CDR3 spans 14 amino acids. CDR3: CASRWTGGTYGYTF. The DNA of the CDR3 is TGTGCCAGCAGGTGGACAGGGGGCACCTATGGCTACACCTTC.

This clone was seen a handful of times. The CDR3 nucleotides are TGCGCCAGCAGCTTGGTTGTTGTCGGATCAACTGAAGCTTTCTTT. The encoded protein is CASSLVVVGSTEAFF. The chain recombines TRBV5-1 with TRBJ1-1; D is unclear. Germline V CDR1 and CDR2: SGHRS, YFSETQ. The CDR3 contains 15 residues. V was cut by 0 bases and J by 5 bases, with 14 bases left in between.

The chain has TRBV18 and TRBJ1-4, with D perhaps matching TRBD1 (5 bases). The V gene's germline CDR1 is KGHSH and CDR2 LQKENI. V lost 4 bases and J 8 bases, leaving 26 bases between the germline ends. The CDR3 is made up of 18 amino acids. The CDR3 is CASSLSRIAGTFGEKLFF. The CDR3 DNA reads TGTGCCAGCTCACTGAGTCGTATTGCAGGGACCTTCGGGGAAAAACTGTTTTTT.

This chain joins TRBV5-6 and TRBJ2-5; TRBD1 aligns across 11 bases. This CDR3 is 15 amino acids long. Trimming at V came to 2 bases and at J to 7 bases, leaving 7 bases not matched to a gene. Per germline, CDR1 SGHDT and CDR2 YYEEEE. The CDR3 loop reads CASSFGTGGTRTQYF. CDR3 nucleotides: TGTGCCAGCAGCTTCGGGACAGGGGGAACACGGACCCAGTACTTC.